A selection of T cell receptor beta chains follows, all from one sample in a study of shared clonotypes between healthy human individuals. This table comes from immunoSEQ multiplex PCR, and its TCRdb copy is limited to in-frame clones, with some not included. The table records around 2.5 million clones, 90% to 95% of them present only once. Sequences were obtained from naive CD4+ T cells from PBMCs. The source is a man in his late teens or twenties in good health. Some clones in this sample may be carry-over from other donors' samples. Each CDR3 is given with its conserved first and last residue. The D gene is left open where the match is weak. For some rows the clone size is stated as once, few or many, or as a class when expanded; others skip it.

D gene,V gene,clone size,J gene,CDR3 DNA,CDR3 protein
NA,TRBV10-2,NA,TRBJ2-7,TGCGCCAGCAGTGATTGGGGTAGGGCTACCGACGAGCAGTACTTC,CASSDWGRATDEQYF
TRBD2,TRBV19,NA,TRBJ2-1,TGTGCCAGTAGTATCGGCGGACTAGCGGGAATACAGTTCTTC,CASSIGGLAGIQFF
NA,TRBV6-5,NA,TRBJ2-3,TGTGCCAGCAGTTATGACCGGACAGATACGCAGTATTTT,CASSYDRTDTQYF
NA,TRBV7-9,NA,TRBJ2-5,TGTGCCAGCGGCGGGGATTATGTGGAGACCCAGTACTTC,CASGGDYVETQYF
NA,TRBV19,NA,TRBJ1-3,TGTGCCAGTAGTACCGCGGGCGGAAAACGACGAAACACCATATATTTT,CASSTAGGKRRNTIYF
NA,TRBV7-9,once,TRBJ1-2,TGTGCCAGCAGCTTAGGGTCGGGGCGCCGGGACTATGGCTACACCTTC,CASSLGSGRRDYGYTF
NA,TRBV5-1,NA,TRBJ2-7,TGCGCCAGCAGCTTGGAGTCACCAAAGAACGAGCAGTACTTC,CASSLESPKNEQYF
NA,TRBV2,few,TRBJ1-4,TGTGCCAGCAGGCCGTCGGCCGCAACTAATGAAAAACTGTTTTTT,CASRPSAATNEKLFF
NA,TRBV11-2,NA,TRBJ1-1,TGTGCCAGCAGCTGGTCGGGGCGGGGAAACACTGAAGCTTTCTTT,CASSWSGRGNTEAFF
NA,TRBV7-2,NA,TRBJ2-2,TGTGCCAGCAGCTTACTATCAGGGTCGAACACCGGGGAGCTGTTTTTT,CASSLLSGSNTGELFF
NA,TRBV25-1,NA,TRBJ1-5,TGTGCCAGCAGTGAAATCAATCAGCCCCAGCATTTT,CASSEINQPQHF